The clone carrying this TCR beta chain came up once. What it recognizes is unknown. V was shortened by 4 bases and J by 5 bases, with 24 bases between the two germline ends. The germline CDR1 and CDR2 sequences are SEHNR and FQNEAQ (reference sequence). The CDR3 runs to 17 residues. This sample was taken from a study of shared clonotypes between healthy human individuals. Selected positively for CCR7 and CD45RO-negative, naive CD8 cells excluded terminally differentiated effector memory CD45RA+ cells. Donors, healthy HIV-negative adults, lacked recent acute infections or vaccinations. The donors were all Caucasian adults (living in Nashville, Tennessee). The study, taken as a whole, reports: For sorted subsets, rarefaction showed incomplete sequencing despite large depth.

Original processing methods: Junction-only sequences without quality scores came from ImmunoSEQ, so filtering differed. TCRdb's copy holds only in-frame clones and misses some; the assay was immunoSEQ multiplex PCR. Clone size and V and J calls were adopted from that table, with D and trimming inferred from the DNA. The table includes roughly 2,000,000 clones, around 93% detected once. V and J are TRBV7-9 and TRBJ2-7; no clear D. The origin of this receptor is a man aged 18 to 29 in good health. Some clones in this sample may be carry-over from other donors' samples. Input material: naive CD8+ T cells from PBMCs. CDR3 nucleotides: TGTGCCAGCAGCTCAGGACCCGGTTCCTCCTTTACCCACGAGCAGTACTTC. Encoded protein: CASSSGPGSSFTHEQYF.